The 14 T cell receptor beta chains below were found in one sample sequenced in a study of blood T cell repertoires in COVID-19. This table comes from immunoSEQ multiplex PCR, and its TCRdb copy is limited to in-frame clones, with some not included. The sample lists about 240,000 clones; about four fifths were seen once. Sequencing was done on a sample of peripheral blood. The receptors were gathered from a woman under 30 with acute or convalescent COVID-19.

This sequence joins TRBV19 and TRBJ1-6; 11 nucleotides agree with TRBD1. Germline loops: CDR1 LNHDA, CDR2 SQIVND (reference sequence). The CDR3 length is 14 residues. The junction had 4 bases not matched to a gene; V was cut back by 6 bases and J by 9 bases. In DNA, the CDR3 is TGTGCCAGTAGCGGGGACAGGGGGATTTCACCCCTCCACTTT. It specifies CASSGDRGISPLHF.

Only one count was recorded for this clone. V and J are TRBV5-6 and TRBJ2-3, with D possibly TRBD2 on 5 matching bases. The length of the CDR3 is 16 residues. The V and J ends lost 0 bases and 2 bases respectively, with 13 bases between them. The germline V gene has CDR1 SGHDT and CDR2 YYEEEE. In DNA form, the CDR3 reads TGTGCCAGCAGCTTGGCACTAGAACAAGACACAGATACGCAGTATTTT. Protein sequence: CASSLALEQDTDTQYF.

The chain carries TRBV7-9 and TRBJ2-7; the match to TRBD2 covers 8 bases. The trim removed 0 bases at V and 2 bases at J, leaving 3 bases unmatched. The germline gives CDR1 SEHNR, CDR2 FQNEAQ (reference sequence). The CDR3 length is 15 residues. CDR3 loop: CASSLAGGGPYEQYF. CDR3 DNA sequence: TGTGCCAGCAGCTTAGCGGGCGGGGGGCCCTACGAGCAGTACTTC.

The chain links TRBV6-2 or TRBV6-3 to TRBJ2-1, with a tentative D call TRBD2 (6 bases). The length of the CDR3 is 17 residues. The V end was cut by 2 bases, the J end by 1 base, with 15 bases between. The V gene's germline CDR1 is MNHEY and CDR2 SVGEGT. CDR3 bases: TGTGCCAGCAGTTACCGGGGGACTGATCTATCCTACAATGAGCAGTTCTTC. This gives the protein CASSYRGTDLSYNEQFF.

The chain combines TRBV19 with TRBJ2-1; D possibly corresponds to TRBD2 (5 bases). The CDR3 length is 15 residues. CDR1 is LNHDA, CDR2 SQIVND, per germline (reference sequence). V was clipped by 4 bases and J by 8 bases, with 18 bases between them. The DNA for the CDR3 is TGTGCCAGTAGTACGTTCGGCGGACTCCCCCATGAGCAGTTCTTC. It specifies CASSTFGGLPHEQFF.

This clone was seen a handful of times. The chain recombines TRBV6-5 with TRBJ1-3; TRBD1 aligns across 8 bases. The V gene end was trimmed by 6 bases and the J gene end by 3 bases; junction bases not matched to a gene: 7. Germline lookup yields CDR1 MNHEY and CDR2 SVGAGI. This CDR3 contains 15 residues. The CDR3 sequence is CASRPGQGLGNTIYF. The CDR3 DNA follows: TGTGCCAGCAGACCAGGACAGGGTCTTGGAAACACCATATATTTT.

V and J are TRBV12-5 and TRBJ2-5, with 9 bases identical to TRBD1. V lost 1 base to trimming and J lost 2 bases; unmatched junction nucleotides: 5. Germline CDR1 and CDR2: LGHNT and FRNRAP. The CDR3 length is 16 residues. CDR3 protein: CASGLGDRGFQETQYF. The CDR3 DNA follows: TGTGCTAGTGGTTTGGGAGACAGGGGGTTTCAAGAGACCCAGTACTTC.

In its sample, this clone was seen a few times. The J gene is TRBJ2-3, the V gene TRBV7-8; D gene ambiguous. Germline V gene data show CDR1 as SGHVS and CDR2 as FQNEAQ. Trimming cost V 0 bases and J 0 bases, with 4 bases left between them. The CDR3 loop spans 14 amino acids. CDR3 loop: CASSLAPSTDTQYF. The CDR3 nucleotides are TGTGCCAGCAGCTTAGCCCCTAGCACAGATACGCAGTATTTT. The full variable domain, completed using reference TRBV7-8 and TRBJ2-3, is GAGVSQSPRYKVAKRGQDVALRCDPISGHVSLFWYQQALGQGPEFLTYFQNEAQLDKSGLPSDRFFAERPEGSVSTLKIQRTQQEDSAVYLCASSLAPSTDTQYFGPGTRLTVL.

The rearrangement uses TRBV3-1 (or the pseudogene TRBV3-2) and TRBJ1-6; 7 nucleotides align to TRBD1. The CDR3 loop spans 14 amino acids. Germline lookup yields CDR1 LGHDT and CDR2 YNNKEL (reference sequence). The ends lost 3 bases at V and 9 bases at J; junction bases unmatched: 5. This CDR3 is CASSHPTGSSPLHF. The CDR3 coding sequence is TGTGCCAGCAGCCATCCGACAGGGTCTTCACCCCTCCACTTT.

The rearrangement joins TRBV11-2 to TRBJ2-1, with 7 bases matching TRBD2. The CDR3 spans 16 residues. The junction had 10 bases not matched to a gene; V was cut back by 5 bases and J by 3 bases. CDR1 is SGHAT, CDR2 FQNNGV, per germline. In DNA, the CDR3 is TGTGCCAGCAGCACCTTTTCTAGCGGAGACTACAATGAGCAGTTCTTC. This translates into CASSTFSSGDYNEQFF.

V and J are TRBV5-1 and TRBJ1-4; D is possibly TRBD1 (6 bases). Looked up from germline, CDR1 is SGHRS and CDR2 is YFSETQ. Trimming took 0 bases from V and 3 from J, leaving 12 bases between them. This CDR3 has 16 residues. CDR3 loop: CASSLAAGASNEKLFF. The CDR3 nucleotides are TGCGCCAGCAGCTTGGCCGCGGGGGCTTCTAATGAAAAACTGTTTTTT.

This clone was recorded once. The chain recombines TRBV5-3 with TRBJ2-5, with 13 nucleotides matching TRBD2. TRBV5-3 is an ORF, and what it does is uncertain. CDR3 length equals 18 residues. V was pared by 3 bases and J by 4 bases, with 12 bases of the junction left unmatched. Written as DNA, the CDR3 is TGTGCCAGAAGCTGTGGGACTAGCGGGAAGCGGTTGGGAGAGACCCAGTACTTC. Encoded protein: CARSCGTSGKRLGETQYF.

The CDR3 DNA reads as TGTGCCAGCTCACCATCCGTATCTGGGGCCAACGTCCTGACTTTC. The encoded protein is CASSPSVSGANVLTF. The V and J genes are TRBV18 and TRBJ2-6; D unclear. The germline V gene has CDR1 KGHSH and CDR2 LQKENI. The CDR3 consists of 15 residues. The ends were cut back, 2 bases at V and 1 base at J, with 6 bases in the middle.

CDR3 protein: CASSKVGRTRESNQPQHF. DNA of the CDR3: TGTGCCAGCAGCAAAGTGGGACGTACTCGGGAGAGCAATCAGCCCCAGCATTTT. The V call is TRBV21-1, the J call TRBJ1-5. TRBV21-1 is a pseudogene. The CDR3 runs 18 residues.